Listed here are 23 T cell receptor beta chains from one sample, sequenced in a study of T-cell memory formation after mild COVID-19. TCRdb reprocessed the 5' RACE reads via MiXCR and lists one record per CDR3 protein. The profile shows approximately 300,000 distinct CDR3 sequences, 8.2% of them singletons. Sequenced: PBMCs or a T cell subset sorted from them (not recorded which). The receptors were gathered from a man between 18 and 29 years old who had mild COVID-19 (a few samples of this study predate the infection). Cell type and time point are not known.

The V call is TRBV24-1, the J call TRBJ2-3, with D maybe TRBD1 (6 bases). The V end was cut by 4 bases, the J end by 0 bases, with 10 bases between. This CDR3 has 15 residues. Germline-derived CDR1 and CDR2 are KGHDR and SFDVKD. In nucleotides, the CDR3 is TGTGCCACCAGTGACAGGGGTTCGAGCACAGATACGCAGTATTTT. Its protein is CATSDRGSSTDTQYF.

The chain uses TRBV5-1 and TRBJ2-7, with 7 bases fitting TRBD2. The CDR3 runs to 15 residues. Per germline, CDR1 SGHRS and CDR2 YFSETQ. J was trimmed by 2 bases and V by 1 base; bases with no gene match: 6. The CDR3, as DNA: TGCGCCAGCAGCTTGTTTGCGGGGGACGCCTACGAGCAGTACGTC. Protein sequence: CASSLFAGDAYEQYV.

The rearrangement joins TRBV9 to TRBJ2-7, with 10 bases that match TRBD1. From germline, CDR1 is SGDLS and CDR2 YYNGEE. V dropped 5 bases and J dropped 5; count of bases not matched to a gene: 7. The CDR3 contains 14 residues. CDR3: CASSRRQGADEQYF. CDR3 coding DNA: TGTGCCAGCAGTCGAAGACAGGGGGCCGACGAGCAGTACTTC.

The CDR3 sequence is CASQGAHNYGYTF. In DNA form, the CDR3 reads TGCGCCAGCCAGGGGGCTCATAACTATGGCTACACCTTC. This chain uses TRBV5-1 with TRBJ1-2; 8 bases map to TRBD1. CDR3 length: 13 residues. Germline CDR1 is SGHRS and CDR2 is YFSETQ. Trimming at V came to 7 bases and at J to 1 base, leaving 3 bases not matched to a gene.

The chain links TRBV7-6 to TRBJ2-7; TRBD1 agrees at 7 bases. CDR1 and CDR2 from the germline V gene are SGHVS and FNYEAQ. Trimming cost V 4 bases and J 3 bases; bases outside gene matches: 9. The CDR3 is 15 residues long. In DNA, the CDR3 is TGTGCCAGCAGCTCCGACCTGAGGGGGCACTACGAGCAGTACTTC. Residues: CASSSDLRGHYEQYF.

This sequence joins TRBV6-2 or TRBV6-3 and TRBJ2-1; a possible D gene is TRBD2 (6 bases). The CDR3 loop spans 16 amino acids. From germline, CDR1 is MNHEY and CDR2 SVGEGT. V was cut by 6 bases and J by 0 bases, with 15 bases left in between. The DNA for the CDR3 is TGTGCCAGCAGGGGACGGGGGTTCAGCTCCTACAATGAGCAGTTCTTC. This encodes CASRGRGFSSYNEQFF.

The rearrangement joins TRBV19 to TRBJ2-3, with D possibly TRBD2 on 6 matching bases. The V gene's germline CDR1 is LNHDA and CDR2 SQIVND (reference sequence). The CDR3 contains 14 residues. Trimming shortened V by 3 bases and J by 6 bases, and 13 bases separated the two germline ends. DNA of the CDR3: TGTGCCAGTAGTATGGGTGGGGGGAAGGATACGCAGTATTTT. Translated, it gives CASSMGGGKDTQYF.

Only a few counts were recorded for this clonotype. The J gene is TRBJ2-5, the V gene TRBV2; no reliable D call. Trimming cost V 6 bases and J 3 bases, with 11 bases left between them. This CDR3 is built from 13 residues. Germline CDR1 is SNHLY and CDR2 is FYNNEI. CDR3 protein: CASRVGREETQYF. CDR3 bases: TGTGCCAGCAGGGTCGGCCGGGAAGAGACCCAGTACTTC.

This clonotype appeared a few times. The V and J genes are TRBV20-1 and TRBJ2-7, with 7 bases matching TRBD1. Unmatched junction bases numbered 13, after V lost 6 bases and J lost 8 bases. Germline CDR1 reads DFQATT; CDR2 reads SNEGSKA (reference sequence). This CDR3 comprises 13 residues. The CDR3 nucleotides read TGCAGTGCGCGTCTCGGGACAGTGATGCAGCAGTACTTC. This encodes CSARLGTVMQQYF.

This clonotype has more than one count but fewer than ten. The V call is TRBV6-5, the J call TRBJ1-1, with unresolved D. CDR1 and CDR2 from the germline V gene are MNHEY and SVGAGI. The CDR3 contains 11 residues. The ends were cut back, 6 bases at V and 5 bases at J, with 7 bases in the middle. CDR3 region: CASSRETEAFF. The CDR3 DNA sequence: TGTGCCAGCAGCCGTGAAACTGAAGCTTTCTTT.

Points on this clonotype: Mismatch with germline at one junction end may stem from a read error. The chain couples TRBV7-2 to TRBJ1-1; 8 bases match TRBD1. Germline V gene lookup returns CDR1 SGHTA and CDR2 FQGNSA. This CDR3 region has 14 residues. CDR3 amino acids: CASSLGQGWTEAFF. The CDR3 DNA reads TGTGCCAGCAGTTTAGGACAGGGATGGACTGAAGCTTTCTTT.

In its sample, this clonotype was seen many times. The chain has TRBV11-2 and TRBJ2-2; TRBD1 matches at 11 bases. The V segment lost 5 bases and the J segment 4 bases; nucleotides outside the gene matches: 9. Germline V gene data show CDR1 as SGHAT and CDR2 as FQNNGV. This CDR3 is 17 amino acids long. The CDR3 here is CASSADRGLLITGELFF. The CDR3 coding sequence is TGTGCCAGCAGCGCGGACAGGGGGCTACTCATCACCGGGGAGCTGTTTTTT.

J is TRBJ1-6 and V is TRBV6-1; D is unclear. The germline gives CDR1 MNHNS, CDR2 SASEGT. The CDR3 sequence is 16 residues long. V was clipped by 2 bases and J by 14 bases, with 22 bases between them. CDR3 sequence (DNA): TGTGCCAGCAGTGAAACTGGACCTCCCATCCCCGGGGCCCTCCACTTT. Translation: CASSETGPPIPGALHF.

CDR3 nucleotides: TGTGCCAGCAGCCCGACAGTTAACTATGGCTACACCTTC. This gives the protein CASSPTVNYGYTF. This chain joins TRBV7-2 and TRBJ1-2; D is perhaps TRBD1 (5 bases). The CDR3 spans 13 residues. The germline gives CDR1 SGHTA, CDR2 FQGNSA. V was pared by 5 bases and J by 1 base, with 8 bases between.

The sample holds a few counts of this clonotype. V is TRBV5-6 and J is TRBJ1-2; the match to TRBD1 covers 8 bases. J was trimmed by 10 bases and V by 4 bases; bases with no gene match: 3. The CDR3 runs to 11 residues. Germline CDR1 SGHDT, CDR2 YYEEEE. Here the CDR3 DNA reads TGTGCCAGCAGCCTGGGACAGGCCTACACCTTC. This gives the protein CASSLGQAYTF.

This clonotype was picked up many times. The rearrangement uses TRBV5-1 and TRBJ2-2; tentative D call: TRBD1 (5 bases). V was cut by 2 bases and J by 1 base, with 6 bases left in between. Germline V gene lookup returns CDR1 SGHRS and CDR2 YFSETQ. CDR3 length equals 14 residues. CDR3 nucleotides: TGCGCCAGCAGCTTAGACAGGAACACCGGGGAGCTGTTTTTT. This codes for CASSLDRNTGELFF. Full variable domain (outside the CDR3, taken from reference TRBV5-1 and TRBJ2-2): KAGVTQTPRYLIKTRGQQVTLSCSPISGHRSVSWYQQTPGQGLQFLFEYFSETQRNKGNFPGRFSGRQFSNSRSEMNVSTLELGDSALYLCASSLDRNTGELFFGEGSRLTVL.

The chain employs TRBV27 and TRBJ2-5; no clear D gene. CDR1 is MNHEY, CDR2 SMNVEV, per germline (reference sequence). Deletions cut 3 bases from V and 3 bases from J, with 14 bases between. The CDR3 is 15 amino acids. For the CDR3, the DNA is TGTGCCAGCAGTTTGCGAGGAGCTCCTGAAGAGACCCAGTACTTC. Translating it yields CASSLRGAPEETQYF.

DNA of the CDR3: TGTGCCTGGACTCTGGGAAGTCCGGGGGTTTCACCCCTCCACTTT. Protein sequence: CAWTLGSPGVSPLHF. The V gene is TRBV30, the J gene TRBJ1-6; D possibly corresponds to TRBD1 (5 bases). Per germline, CDR1 GTSNPN and CDR2 SVGIG (reference sequence). The V gene lost 4 bases and the J gene lost 9 bases, with 19 bases spanning the gap. The CDR3 consists of 15 residues.

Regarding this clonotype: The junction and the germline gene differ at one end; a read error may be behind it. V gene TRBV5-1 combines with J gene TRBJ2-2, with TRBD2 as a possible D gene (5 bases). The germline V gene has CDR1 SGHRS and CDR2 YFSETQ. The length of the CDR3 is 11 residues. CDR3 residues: CASTYTGELIF. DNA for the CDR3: TGCGCCAGCACATACACCGGGGAGCTGATTTTT.

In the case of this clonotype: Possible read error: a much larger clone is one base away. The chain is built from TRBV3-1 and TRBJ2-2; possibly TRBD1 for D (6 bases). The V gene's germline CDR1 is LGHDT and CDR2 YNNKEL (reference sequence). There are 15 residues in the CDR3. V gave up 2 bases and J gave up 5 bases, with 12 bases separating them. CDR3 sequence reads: CASSQRDNATGELFF. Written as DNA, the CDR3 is TGTGCCAGCAGCCAACGGGACAACGCAACCGGGGAGCTGTTTTTT.

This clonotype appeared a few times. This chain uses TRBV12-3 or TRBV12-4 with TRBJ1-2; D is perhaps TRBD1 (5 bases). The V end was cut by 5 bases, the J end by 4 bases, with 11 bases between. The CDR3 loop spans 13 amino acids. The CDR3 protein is CASSAGLGYGYTF. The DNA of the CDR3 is TGTGCCAGCAGTGCGGGACTCGGCTATGGCTACACCTTC.

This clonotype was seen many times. The CDR3 coding sequence is TGCAGTGCTAGTAATTTCGGCGACGAGACCCAGTACTTC. Amino acids: CSASNFGDETQYF. The chain couples TRBV20-1 to TRBJ2-5; unclear D gene. In germline, CDR1 is DFQATT, CDR2 SNEGSKA (reference sequence). V lost 3 bases to trimming and J lost 5 bases, with 13 bases between them. This CDR3 region has 13 residues.

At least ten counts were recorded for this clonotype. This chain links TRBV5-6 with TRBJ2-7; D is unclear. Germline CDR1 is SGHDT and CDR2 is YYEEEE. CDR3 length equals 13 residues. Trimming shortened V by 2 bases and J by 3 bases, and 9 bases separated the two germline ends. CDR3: CASSFQRLYEQYV. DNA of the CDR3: TGTGCCAGCAGCTTCCAGAGACTCTACGAGCAGTACGTC.